Each of the 9 T cell receptor beta chains below was sequenced from the same sample in a study of T-cell reconstitution after alpha-beta-depleted transplantation in children. Library preparation (for TCRbeta) was performed with unique molecular identifiers. TCRdb processed the PCR reads anew with MiXCR; each CDR3 protein has one entry. This table holds almost 500,000 distinct CDR3 sequences, 8% to 11% found once. The starting material was PBMCs, obtained before TCRalphabeta/CD19-depleted stem cell transplant. The origin of the receptors is a child under 10 years old with inherited bone marrow failure, due to receive a stem cell transplant.

This clonotype was picked up a small number of times. The chain links TRBV5-1 to TRBJ1-2, with a weak D call TRBD1 (5 bases). This CDR3 is built from 12 residues. V lost 4 bases to trimming and J lost 10 bases, with 14 bases between them. From germline, CDR1 is SGHRS and CDR2 YFSETQ. CDR3 nucleotide sequence: TGCGCCAGCAGCCCCGCAGGGTGGGCCTACACCTTC. Its protein product is CASSPAGWAYTF.

This clonotype was detected ten times or more. The chain employs TRBV14 and TRBJ2-7, with D possibly being TRBD1 (6 bases). Trimming left V 0 bases short and J 2 bases short, with 20 bases between. Germline CDR1 is SGHDN and CDR2 is FVKESK. The CDR3 consists of 18 residues. The CDR3 here is CASSQDQGPRDTPYEQYF. The CDR3 DNA is TGTGCCAGCAGCCAAGACCAGGGGCCCCGGGACACCCCCTACGAGCAGTACTTC.

This clonotype showed up just a few times. The chain combines TRBV7-9 with TRBJ2-4; a weak D match, TRBD2 (6 bases). The V end lost 8 bases, the J end lost 0 bases, and 14 bases lay between the germline ends. This CDR3 has 15 residues. The germline gives CDR1 SEHNR, CDR2 FQNEAQ (reference sequence). DNA of the CDR3: TGTGCCAGCGCGGGGCTGAGAGGAGCCAAAAACATTCAGTACTTC. Amino acids: CASAGLRGAKNIQYF.

This clonotype was recorded at least ten times. The rearrangement uses TRBV20-1 and TRBJ1-2; D is unresolved. Germline V gene sequence: CDR1 DFQATT, CDR2 SNEGSKA (reference sequence). Trimming took off 5 bases at V and 6 bases at J, with 13 bases between the two ends. The length of the CDR3 is 12 residues. Here the CDR3 DNA reads TGCAGTGCTCCCGAGCCTTTGGATGGCTACACCTTC. Protein: CSAPEPLDGYTF.

There are many counts of this clonotype. This chain uses TRBV7-2 with TRBJ2-1; 7 nucleotides match TRBD2. V shed 5 bases and J 3 bases; nucleotides not matched to a gene: 13. The CDR3 consists of 17 residues. The germline V gene encodes CDR1 SGHTA and CDR2 FQGNSA. CDR3 loop: CASSPLRREKLYNEQFF. Here the CDR3 DNA reads TGTGCCAGCAGCCCCCTCAGGCGGGAGAAGCTCTACAATGAGCAGTTCTTC.

The chain couples TRBV11-2 to TRBJ2-3; D not resolved. This CDR3 has 16 amino acids. The germline V gene has CDR1 SGHAT and CDR2 FQNNGV. V was pared by 5 bases and J by 7 bases, with 22 bases between. The CDR3 nucleotides read TGTGCCAGCAGCATATCAGGACCTGCGACAACACATACGCAGTATTTT. This gives the protein CASSISGPATTHTQYF.

Note on this clonotype: This may come from a read error, since a much larger clone is one base off. J is TRBJ2-7 and V is TRBV5-1; tentative D call: TRBD2 (5 bases). This CDR3 spans 14 amino acids. Germline V gene sequence: CDR1 SGHRS, CDR2 YFSETQ. The CDR3 DNA sequence: TGCGCCAGCAGCTTGGTGTCTAGCAACTACGACCAGTACTTC. Its protein product is CASSLVSSNYDQYF. The whole variable domain, remainder taken from reference TRBV5-1 and TRBJ2-7, is KAGVTQTPRYLIKTRGQQVTLSCSPISGHRSVSWYQQTPGQGLQFLFEYFSETQRNKGNFPGRFSGRQFSNSRSEMNVSTLELGDSALYLCASSLVSSNYDQYFGPGTRLTVT.

This clonotype was picked up many times. The V and J genes are TRBV4-3 and TRBJ2-2; D possibly corresponds to TRBD2 (6 bases). The germline V gene has CDR1 LGHNA and CDR2 YSLEER. V lost 0 bases and J 3 bases, leaving 11 bases between the germline ends. The CDR3 is 16 residues long. The CDR3 loop reads CASSQDRGRHTGELFF. CDR3 coding DNA: TGCGCCAGCAGCCAAGATCGGGGGAGGCACACCGGGGAGCTGTTTTTT.

This clonotype has at least ten counts. The chain combines TRBV7-2 with TRBJ1-2; D uncertain. The CDR3 length is 16 residues. V was shortened by 1 base and J by 4 bases, with 16 bases between the two germline ends. The germline V gene encodes CDR1 SGHTA and CDR2 FQGNSA. CDR3 bases: TGTGCCAGCAGCTTAGACTCAGTCGTCCAGGTCTATGGCTACACCTTC. It translates to CASSLDSVVQVYGYTF.